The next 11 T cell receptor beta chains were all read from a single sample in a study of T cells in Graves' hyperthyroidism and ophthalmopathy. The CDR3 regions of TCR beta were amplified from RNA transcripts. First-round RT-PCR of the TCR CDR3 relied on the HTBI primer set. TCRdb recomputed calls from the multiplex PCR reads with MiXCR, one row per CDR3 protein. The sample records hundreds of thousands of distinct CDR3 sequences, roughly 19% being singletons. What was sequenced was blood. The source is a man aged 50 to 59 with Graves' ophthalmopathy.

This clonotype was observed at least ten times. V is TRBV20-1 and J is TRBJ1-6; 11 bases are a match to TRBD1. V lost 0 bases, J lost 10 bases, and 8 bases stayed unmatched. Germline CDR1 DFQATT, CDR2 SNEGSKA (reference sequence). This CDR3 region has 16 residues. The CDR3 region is CSARDNGQGAGSPLHF. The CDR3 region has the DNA TGCAGTGCTAGAGATAATGGACAGGGGGCTGGATCACCCCTCCACTTT.

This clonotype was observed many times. CDR3 DNA: TGTGCCAGCAGCTTAGACGCATCCTACAATGAGCAGTTCTTC. Translated, it gives CASSLDASYNEQFF. The rearrangement joins TRBV11-2 to TRBJ2-1, with D unclear. The CDR3 has 14 amino acids. V lost 0 bases and J 1 base, leaving 4 bases between the germline ends. Germline CDR1 reads SGHAT; CDR2 reads FQNNGV.

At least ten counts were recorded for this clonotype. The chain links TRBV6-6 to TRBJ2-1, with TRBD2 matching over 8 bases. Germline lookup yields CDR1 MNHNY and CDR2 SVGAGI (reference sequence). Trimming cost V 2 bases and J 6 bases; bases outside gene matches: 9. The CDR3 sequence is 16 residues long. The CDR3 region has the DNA TGTGCCAGCAGTTACGATCACGGGAGGGTAACCAATGAGCAGTTCTTC. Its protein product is CASSYDHGRVTNEQFF.

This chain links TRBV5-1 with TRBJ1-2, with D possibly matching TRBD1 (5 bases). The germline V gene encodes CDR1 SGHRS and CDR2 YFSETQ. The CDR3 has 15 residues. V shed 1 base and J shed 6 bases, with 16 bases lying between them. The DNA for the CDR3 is TGCGCCAGCAGCTTGTCGAGTAGCGGGGCTGATGGCTACACCTTC. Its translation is CASSLSSSGADGYTF.

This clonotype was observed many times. The CDR3 here is CASSLGLAGGPLEQYF. The CDR3 coding sequence is TGCGCCAGCAGCTTGGGACTAGCGGGAGGGCCTCTCGAGCAGTACTTC. V gene TRBV5-1 combines with J gene TRBJ2-7; TRBD2 matches 14 bases. This CDR3 comprises 16 residues. The germline V gene has CDR1 SGHRS and CDR2 YFSETQ. J lost 6 bases, V lost 0 bases, and 5 bases had no gene match.

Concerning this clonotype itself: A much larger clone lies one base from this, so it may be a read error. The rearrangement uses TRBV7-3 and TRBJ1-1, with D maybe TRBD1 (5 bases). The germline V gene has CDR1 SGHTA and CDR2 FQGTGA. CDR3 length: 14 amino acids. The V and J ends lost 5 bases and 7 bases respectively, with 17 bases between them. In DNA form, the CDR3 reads TGTGCCAGCAGCCCCGGGGGGGACGGCGTTGAAGCTTTCTTT. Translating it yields CASSPGGDGVEAFF.

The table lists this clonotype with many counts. CDR3 DNA sequence: TGCAGTGCTAGGGGCGTCGGAGAGCAGTACTTC. This encodes CSARGVGEQYF. The V gene is TRBV20-1, the J gene TRBJ2-7; D gene ambiguous. This CDR3 is 11 amino acids long. Germline CDR1 DFQATT, CDR2 SNEGSKA (reference sequence). The V end was cut by 3 bases, the J end by 7 bases, with 10 bases between.

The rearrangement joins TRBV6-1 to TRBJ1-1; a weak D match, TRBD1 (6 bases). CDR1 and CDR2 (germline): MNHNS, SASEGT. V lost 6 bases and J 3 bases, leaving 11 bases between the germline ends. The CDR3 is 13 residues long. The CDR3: CASRPRGYTEAFF. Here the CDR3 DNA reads TGTGCCAGCAGACCGAGGGGGTACACTGAAGCTTTCTTT.

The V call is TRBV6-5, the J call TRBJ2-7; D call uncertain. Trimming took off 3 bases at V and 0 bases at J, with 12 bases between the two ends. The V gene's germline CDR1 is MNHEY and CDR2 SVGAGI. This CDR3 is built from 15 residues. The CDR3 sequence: CASSYEAGRSYEQYF. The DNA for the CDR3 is TGTGCCAGCAGTTATGAGGCAGGTCGCTCCTACGAGCAGTACTTC.

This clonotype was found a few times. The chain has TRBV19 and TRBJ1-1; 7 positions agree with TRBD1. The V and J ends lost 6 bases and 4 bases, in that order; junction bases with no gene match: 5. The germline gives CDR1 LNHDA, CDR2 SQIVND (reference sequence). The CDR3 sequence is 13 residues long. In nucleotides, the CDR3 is TGTGCCAGTAGCCCGACAGGGTCCACTGAAGCTTTCTTT. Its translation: CASSPTGSTEAFF.

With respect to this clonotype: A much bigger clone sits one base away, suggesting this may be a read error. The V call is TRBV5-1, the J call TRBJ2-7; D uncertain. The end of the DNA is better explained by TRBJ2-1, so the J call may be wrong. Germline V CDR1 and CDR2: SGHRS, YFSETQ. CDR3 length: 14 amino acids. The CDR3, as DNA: TGCGCCAGCAGCTTGGCTTCCCTATCCTACGAGCAGTTCTTC. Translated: CASSLASLSYEQFF.